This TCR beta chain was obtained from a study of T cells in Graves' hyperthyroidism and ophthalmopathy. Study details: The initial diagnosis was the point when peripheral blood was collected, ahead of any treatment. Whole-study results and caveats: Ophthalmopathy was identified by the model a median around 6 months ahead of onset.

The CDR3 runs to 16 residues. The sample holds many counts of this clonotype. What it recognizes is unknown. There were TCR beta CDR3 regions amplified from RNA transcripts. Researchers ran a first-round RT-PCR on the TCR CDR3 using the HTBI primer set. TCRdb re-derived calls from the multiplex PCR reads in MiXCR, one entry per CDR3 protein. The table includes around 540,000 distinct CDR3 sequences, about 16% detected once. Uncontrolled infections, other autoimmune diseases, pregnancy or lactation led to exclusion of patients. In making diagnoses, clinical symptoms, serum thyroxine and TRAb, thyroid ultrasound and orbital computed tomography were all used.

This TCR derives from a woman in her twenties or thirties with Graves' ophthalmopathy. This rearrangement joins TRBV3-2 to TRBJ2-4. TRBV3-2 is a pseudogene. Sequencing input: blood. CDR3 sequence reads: CASSLQLVLAKNIQYF. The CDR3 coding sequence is TGTGCCAGCAGCCTCCAACTTGTACTAGCCAAAAACATTCAGTACTTC.